This is a list of T cell receptor beta chains from one sample in a study of blood T cells in healthy people across ages. TCRdb re-derived calls from the 5' RACE reads in MiXCR, one entry per CDR3 protein. The sample includes more than 600,000 distinct CDR3 sequences, around 25% of them seen just once. A further study also used this sample, focusing on T cells of mothers and their children.

The sample comprised blood. The receptors derive from a boy aged 5-17 years in good health. The CDR3 runs from the conserved cysteine through the conserved F or W. A D gene is named only where the DNA matches it firmly. Clone sizes are given selectively: once, few, many, or a class where the clone is expanded.

TRBD1 TRBJ2-5 . TRBV5-1 CASSQDRARETQYF TGCGCCAGCAGCCAAGACAGGGCCCGAGAGACCCAGTACTTC
. TRBJ1-1 . TRBV24-1 CATSVKGGRTEAFF TGTGCCACCAGTGTTAAGGGAGGTCGCACTGAAGCTTTCTTT
. TRBJ2-5 . TRBV12-3/TRBV12-4 CASRPSGAETQYF TGTGCCAGCAGGCCGTCGGGGGCTGAGACCCAGTACTTC
. TRBJ2-1 . TRBV5-1 CASSLTGLGSSYNEQFF TGCGCCAGCAGCTTGACAGGGTTGGGAAGCTCCTACAATGAGCAGTTCTTC
. TRBJ2-1 . TRBV6-5 CASSPIPNNEQFF TGTGCCAGCAGTCCCATTCCGAACAATGAGCAGTTCTTC
. TRBJ1-3 . TRBV7-2 CASSLYLQGNTIYF TGTGCCAGCAGCCTTTACCTTCAGGGAAACACCATATATTTT
. TRBJ2-1 . TRBV5-1 CASSLGFGDNEQFF TGCGCCAGCAGCTTGGGGTTCGGGGACAATGAGCAGTTCTTC
. TRBJ2-4 few TRBV2 CASSEQGRAKNIQYF TGTGCCAGCAGTGAACAGGGCCGAGCCAAAAACATTCAGTACTTC
TRBD1 TRBJ2-3 few TRBV20-1 CSARSTGVWKDTQYF TGCAGTGCTAGAAGCACAGGGGTTTGGAAAGATACGCAGTATTTT
TRBD1 TRBJ1-1 . TRBV6-5 CASTERQGAQGLAFF TGTGCCAGCACGGAAAGACAGGGGGCGCAGGGTTTAGCTTTCTTT
TRBD1 TRBJ2-7 few TRBV20-1 CSARGRQGGIYEQYF TGCAGTGCTAGAGGGCGACAGGGCGGTATTTACGAGCAGTACTTC
TRBD1 TRBJ2-7 . TRBV5-1 CASRSDRDRVSGYF TGCGCCAGCAGATCCGACCGGGACAGGGTTTCAGGGTACTTC
TRBD2 TRBJ2-3 . TRBV20-1 CSARTSGITDTQYF TGCAGTGCTAGGACTAGCGGGATCACAGATACGCAGTATTTT
TRBD2 TRBJ2-1 . TRBV9 CASSVDPGGDHNEQFF TGTGCCAGCAGCGTAGATCCGGGGGGGGACCACAATGAGCAGTTCTTC
. TRBJ2-3 few TRBV20-1 CSARVPDTQYF TGCAGTGCTAGAGTGCCAGATACGCAGTATTTT
. TRBJ2-5 . TRBV7-6 CASSLSGFGQETQYF TGTGCCAGCAGCTTAAGCGGGTTCGGCCAAGAGACCCAGTACTTC
TRBD1 TRBJ2-7 . TRBV2 CASNEGQVSYEQYF TGTGCCAGCAATGAGGGACAGGTCTCCTACGAGCAGTACTTC
TRBD1 TRBJ1-1 few TRBV20-1 CSATTGVGSEAFF TGCAGTGCCACAACAGGGGTCGGGTCTGAAGCTTTCTTT
. TRBJ2-3 . TRBV11-2 CASSLDQWGQVGTDTQYF TGTGCCAGCAGCTTAGATCAATGGGGCCAGGTCGGCACAGATACGCAGTATTTT
. TRBJ2-7 . TRBV29-1 CSVSSEGVFYGQYF TGCAGCGTTTCGAGCGAGGGGGTGTTCTACGGGCAGTACTTC
. TRBJ1-4 . TRBV20-1 CSASDTTGNEKLFF TGCAGTGCTAGCGACACCACGGGTAATGAAAAACTGTTTTTT
. TRBJ1-6 few TRBV7-8 CASSLVGTGHSPLHF TGTGCCAGCAGCCTAGTGGGGACTGGACATTCACCCCTCCACTTT
. TRBJ2-5 few TRBV7-9 CAQDELGTQYF TGTGCGCAGGATGAGTTAGGGACCCAGTACTTC
. TRBJ2-5 few TRBV5-6 CASTQGLGTQYF TGTGCCAGCACCCAGGGCCTTGGGACCCAGTACTTC
TRBD1 TRBJ1-2 . TRBV7-9 CASSLPLDRVNYGYTF TGTGCCAGCAGCTTACCACTAGACAGGGTTAACTATGGCTACACCTTC
. TRBJ2-5 . TRBV7-3 CASSSQGAAGEQYF TGTGCCAGCAGCTCTCAGGGCGCAGCTGGAGAGCAGTACTTC
. TRBJ2-7 few TRBV3-1 CASSQDRLGQEQYF TGTGCCAGCAGCCAAGATCGACTGGGTCAAGAGCAGTACTTC
TRBD2 TRBJ2-3 . TRBV29-1 CSSERGGADTQYF TGCAGCTCAGAGCGGGGAGGCGCAGATACGCAGTATTTT
. TRBJ1-5 few TRBV20-1 CSARKPSASNQPQHF TGCAGTGCTAGAAAACCCTCGGCGAGCAATCAGCCCCAGCATTTT
. TRBJ2-7 . TRBV21-1 CASSKAEGGVYEQYF TGTGCCAGCAGCAAAGCGGAGGGTGGGGTCTACGAGCAGTACTTC
TRBD2 TRBJ2-5 few TRBV27 CASASTSGGFRETQYF TGTGCCAGCGCCTCTACTAGCGGGGGTTTTAGGGAGACCCAGTACTTC
TRBD1 TRBJ1-6 . TRBV7-9 CASSGTGTVNSPLHF TGTGCCAGCAGCGGGACCGGGACAGTTAATTCACCCCTCCACTTT
TRBD1 TRBJ2-2 . TRBV7-9 CASSSQTGGTGELFF TGTGCCAGCAGCTCCCAAACAGGGGGCACCGGGGAGCTGTTTTTT
TRBD2 TRBJ2-7 . TRBV6-1 CASSQNTTGGVYEQYF TGTGCCAGCAGTCAAAACACGACGGGAGGGGTCTACGAGCAGTACTTC
. TRBJ2-2 . TRBV12-3/TRBV12-4 CASTTQGFTGELFF TGTGCCAGCACTACTCAGGGATTCACCGGGGAGCTGTTTTTT
TRBD2 TRBJ2-4 . TRBV5-1 CASSLGSSGIQYF TGCGCCAGCAGCTTGGGCTCTAGCGGGATTCAGTACTTC
. TRBJ1-1 . TRBV6-2/TRBV6-3 CASSYPGHRSMNTEAFF TGTGCCAGCAGTTACCCCGGACACAGATCGATGAACACTGAAGCTTTCTTT
. TRBJ2-2 . TRBV4-2 CASSPSGATNTGELFF TGTGCCAGCAGCCCCTCCGGCGCAACGAACACCGGGGAGCTGTTTTTT
. TRBJ2-7 few TRBV4-3 CASSHRATDPYEQYF TGCGCCAGCAGCCATCGCGCGACGGACCCCTACGAGCAGTACTTC